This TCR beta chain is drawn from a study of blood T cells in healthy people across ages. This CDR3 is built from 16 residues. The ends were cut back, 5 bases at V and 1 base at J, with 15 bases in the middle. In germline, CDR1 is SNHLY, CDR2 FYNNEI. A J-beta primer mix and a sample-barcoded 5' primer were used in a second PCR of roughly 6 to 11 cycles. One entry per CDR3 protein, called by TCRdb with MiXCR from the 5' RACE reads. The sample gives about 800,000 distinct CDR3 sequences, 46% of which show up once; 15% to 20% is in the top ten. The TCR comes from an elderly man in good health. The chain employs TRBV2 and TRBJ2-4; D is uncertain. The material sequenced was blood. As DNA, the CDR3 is TGTGCCAGCAGTTCTGGACCCCCGGTGGCCAAAAACATTCAGTACTTC. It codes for CASSSGPPVAKNIQYF.